The clone carrying this T cell receptor (beta chain) has a handful of counts. What it binds is not known. The sample originates from a study of blood T cells in healthy people across ages. They isolated at least 7 million PBMCs from each sample. PCR was performed a second time for roughly 7 to 11 cycles using a sample-barcoded 5' primer and a J-beta primer mix. Every molecule of cDNA carried a tag from a template-switch adaptor with 12 random nucleotides. TCRdb reanalysed the 5' RACE reads using MiXCR and keeps one entry per CDR3 protein. The table includes about 1,600,000 distinct CDR3 sequences, roughly 45% detected once. Study outcomes and limitations: It was not possible, with unsorted PBMCs, to conclusively compare naive and antigen-experienced cells. Per million T cells, TCR beta diversity dropped about linearly as age rose.

The V gene lost 5 bases and the J gene lost 5 bases, with 13 bases spanning the gap. CDR3 length equals 13 residues. CDR1 is DFQATT and CDR2 is SNEGSKA in the germline V gene (reference sequence). The chain employs TRBV20-1 and TRBJ2-1; no reliable D call. The receptor's source is a young woman in good health. Sequencing used blood. DNA for the CDR3: TGCAGTGCTGCCGCCCGAATAAACAATGAGCAGTTCTTC. As protein: CSAAARINNEQFF.